This TCR beta chain was sequenced during a study of T cells in Graves' hyperthyroidism and ophthalmopathy. Germline values: CDR1 SGHTA, CDR2 FQGNSA. V was clipped by 4 bases and J by 3 bases; unmatched bases: 1. This CDR3 is built from 13 residues. For this clonotype: Its specificity is unknown.

Patients with uncontrolled infections, other autoimmune diseases, pregnancy or lactation were excluded. Amplification yielded TCR beta CDR3 regions, with RNA transcripts as the source. The TCR CDR3 was amplified in a first-round RT-PCR using the HTBI primer set. TCRdb reprocessed the multiplex PCR reads via MiXCR and lists one record per CDR3 protein. This table holds fewer than 650,000 distinct CDR3 sequences, 35% to 50% found once. Overall study results and limits: Ophthalmopathy and stable hyperthyroidism were separated by a 13 V-J model. The blood repertoire included most of the expanded thyroid clonotypes above 0.001. The model predicted ophthalmopathy a median around six months before onset.

This clonotype was obtained from an adult woman with Graves' disease, either hyperthyroidism or ophthalmopathy (not recorded which). The sequenced material came from peripheral blood or thyroid tissue (not recorded which). The chain couples TRBV7-2 to TRBJ2-7, with 9 bases fitting TRBD2. As DNA, the CDR3 is TGTGCCAGCAGCTCGCGGGAGGGCTACGAGCAGTACTTC. Its protein product is CASSSREGYEQYF.